Listed below are T cell receptor beta chains from one sample, sequenced in a study of shared clonotypes between healthy human individuals. Sequencing was performed with immunoSEQ multiplex PCR; in TCRdb, only in-frame clones are kept and a portion is missing. Of about 580,000 clones in the sample, roughly 98% were seen once. The sequencing sample was made of naive CD8+ T cells sorted from blood. The receptors come from a man aged 30 to 45 in good health. Both conserved end residues are part of each CDR3. D genes are given only for firm matches. Rows may omit the clone size; those that give it use once, few, many or a size class.

size: -; D: TRBD2; V: TRBV27; length: 16; J: TRBJ2-2; DNA: TGTGCCAGCAGCCCTGGCCCAGGTAGCGGGACCGGGGAGCTGTTTTTT; CDR3: CASSPGPGSGTGELFF
size: -; D: -; V: TRBV5-1; length: 14; J: TRBJ2-5; DNA: TGCGCCAGCAGCCCCGAGTCCCAGCAAGAGACCCAGTACTTC; CDR3: CASSPESQQETQYF
size: -; D: TRBD1; V: TRBV5-5; length: 14; J: TRBJ2-7; DNA: TGTGCCAGCAGCTTTGGACAGGGTGTCAACGAGCAGTACTTC; CDR3: CASSFGQGVNEQYF
size: -; D: -; V: TRBV7-9; length: 15; J: TRBJ1-5; DNA: TGTGCCAGCAGCTTAACGGGAGATAGCAATCAGCCCCAGCATTTT; CDR3: CASSLTGDSNQPQHF
size: -; D: -; V: TRBV18; length: 15; J: TRBJ2-7; DNA: TGTGCCAGCTCACCGGGAGGTGGGGGGCTCTACGAGCAGTACTTC; CDR3: CASSPGGGGLYEQYF
size: -; D: TRBD2; V: TRBV7-8; length: 18; J: TRBJ2-7; DNA: TGTGCCAGCAGCTTAGTGGGCGCGGGAGGGGTTAGCTCCTACGAGCAGTACTTC; CDR3: CASSLVGAGGVSSYEQYF
size: -; D: TRBD1; V: TRBV7-6; length: 13; J: TRBJ2-7; DNA: TGTGCCAGCAGCCTGACCAGGGGGCGCGAGCAGTACTTC; CDR3: CASSLTRGREQYF
size: -; D: TRBD1; V: TRBV5-6; length: 13; J: TRBJ1-2; DNA: TGTGCCAGCAGCTTGGGGACAGGGGAAGGCTACACCTTC; CDR3: CASSLGTGEGYTF
size: -; D: TRBD2; V: TRBV29-1; length: 15; J: TRBJ2-1; DNA: TGCAGCGTTGAAGATCTCAGGACTAGTTACAATGAGCAGTTCTTC; CDR3: CSVEDLRTSYNEQFF
size: once; D: -; V: TRBV4-1; length: 15; J: TRBJ1-2; DNA: TGCGCCAGCAGCCAAGCGGATCTGGGTAACTATGGCTACACCTTC; CDR3: CASSQADLGNYGYTF